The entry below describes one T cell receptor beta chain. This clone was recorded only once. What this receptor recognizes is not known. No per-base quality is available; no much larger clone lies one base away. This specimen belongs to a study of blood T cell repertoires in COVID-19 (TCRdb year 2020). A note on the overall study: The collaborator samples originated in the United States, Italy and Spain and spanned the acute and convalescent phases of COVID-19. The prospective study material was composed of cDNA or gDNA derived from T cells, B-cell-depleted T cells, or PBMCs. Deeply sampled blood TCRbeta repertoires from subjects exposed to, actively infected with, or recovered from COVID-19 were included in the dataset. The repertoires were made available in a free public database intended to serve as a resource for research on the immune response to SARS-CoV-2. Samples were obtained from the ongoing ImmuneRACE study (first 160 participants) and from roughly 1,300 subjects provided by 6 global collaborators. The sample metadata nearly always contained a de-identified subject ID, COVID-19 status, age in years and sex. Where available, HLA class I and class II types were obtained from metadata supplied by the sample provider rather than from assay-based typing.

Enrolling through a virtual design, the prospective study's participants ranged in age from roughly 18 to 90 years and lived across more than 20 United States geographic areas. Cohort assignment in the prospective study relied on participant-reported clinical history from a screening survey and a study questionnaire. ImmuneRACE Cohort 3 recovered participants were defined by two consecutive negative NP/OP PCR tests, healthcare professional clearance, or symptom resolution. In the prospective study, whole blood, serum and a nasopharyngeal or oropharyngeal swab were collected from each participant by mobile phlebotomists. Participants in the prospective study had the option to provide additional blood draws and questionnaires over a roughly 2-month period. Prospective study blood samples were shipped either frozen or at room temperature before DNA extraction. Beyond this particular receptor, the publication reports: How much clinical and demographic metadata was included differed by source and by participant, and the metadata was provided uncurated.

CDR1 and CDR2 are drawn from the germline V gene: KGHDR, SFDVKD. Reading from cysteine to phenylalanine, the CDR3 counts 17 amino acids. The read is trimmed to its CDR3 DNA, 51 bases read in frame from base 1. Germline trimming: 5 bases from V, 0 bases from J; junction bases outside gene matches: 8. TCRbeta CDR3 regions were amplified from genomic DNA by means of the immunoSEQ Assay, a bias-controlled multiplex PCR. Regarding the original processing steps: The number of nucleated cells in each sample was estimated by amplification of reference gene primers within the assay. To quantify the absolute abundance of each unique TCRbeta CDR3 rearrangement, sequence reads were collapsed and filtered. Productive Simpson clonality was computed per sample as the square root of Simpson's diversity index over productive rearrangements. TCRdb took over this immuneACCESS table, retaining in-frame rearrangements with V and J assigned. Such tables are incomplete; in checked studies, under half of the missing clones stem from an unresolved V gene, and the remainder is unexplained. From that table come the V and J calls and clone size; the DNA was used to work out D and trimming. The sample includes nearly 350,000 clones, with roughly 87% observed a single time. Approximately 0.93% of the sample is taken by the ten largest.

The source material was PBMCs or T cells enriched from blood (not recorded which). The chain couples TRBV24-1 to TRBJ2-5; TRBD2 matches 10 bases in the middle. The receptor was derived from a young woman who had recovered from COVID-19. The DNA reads TGTGCCACCAGTGCAGTGTCCGGGACTAGCGACCAAGAGACCCAGTACTTC. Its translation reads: CATSAVSGTSDQETQYF.